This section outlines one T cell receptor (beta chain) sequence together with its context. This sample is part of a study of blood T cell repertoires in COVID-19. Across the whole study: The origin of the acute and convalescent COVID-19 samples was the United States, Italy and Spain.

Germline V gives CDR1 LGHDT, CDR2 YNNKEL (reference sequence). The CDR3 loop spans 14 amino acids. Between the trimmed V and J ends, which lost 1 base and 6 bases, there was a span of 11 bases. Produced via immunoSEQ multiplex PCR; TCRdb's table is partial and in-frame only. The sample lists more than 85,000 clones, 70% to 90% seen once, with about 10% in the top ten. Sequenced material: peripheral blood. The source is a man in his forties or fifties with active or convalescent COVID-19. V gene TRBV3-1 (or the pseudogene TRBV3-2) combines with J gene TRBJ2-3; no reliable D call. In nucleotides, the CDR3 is TGTGCCAGCAGCCAAGGGGCTCATCGGGATACGCAGTATTTT. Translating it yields CASSQGAHRDTQYF.